The present T cell receptor (beta chain) was sequenced within a study of T cell responses to AZD1222 COVID-19 vaccine. Study background: Pooled in the analysis were second doses at about 4 or about 12 weeks. Study observations and caveats: Epitopes outside B.1.351 and B.1.1.7 mutated regions reportedly drew nearly half of spike TCRs. Two AZD1222 administrations were followed by greater Spike-specific TCR breadth and depth. Seropositive status at baseline applied to only six AZD1222 recipients.

This clone was seen just once. Its antigen is undetermined. Trimming cost V 1 base and J 5 bases; bases outside gene matches: 8. CDR3 size: 17 residues. CDR1 is LGHDT, CDR2 YNNKEL, per germline (reference sequence). Assay used: immunoSEQ multiplex PCR; TCRdb lists only in-frame clones, some missing. Among about 120,000 clones listed, 80% to 90% were seen once. The material sequenced was peripheral blood, taken on day 0 of AZD1222 vaccination. The chain uses TRBV3-1 (or the pseudogene TRBV3-2) and TRBJ1-4, with 9 positions matching TRBD1. The source is an adult in good health. CDR3 DNA: TGTGCCAGCAGCCAAGGGGCACAGGGGGCGTTCAATGAAAAACTGTTTTTT. The encoded protein is CASSQGAQGAFNEKLFF.